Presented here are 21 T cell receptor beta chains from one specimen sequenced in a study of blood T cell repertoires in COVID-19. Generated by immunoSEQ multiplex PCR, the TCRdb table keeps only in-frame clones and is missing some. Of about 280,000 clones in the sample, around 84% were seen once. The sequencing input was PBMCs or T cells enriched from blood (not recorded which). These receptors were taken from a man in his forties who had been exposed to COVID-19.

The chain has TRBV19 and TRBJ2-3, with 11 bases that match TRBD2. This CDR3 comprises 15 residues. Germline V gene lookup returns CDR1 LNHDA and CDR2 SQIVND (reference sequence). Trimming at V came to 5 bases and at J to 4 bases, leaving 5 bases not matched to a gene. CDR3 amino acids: CASSRIAGGADTQYF. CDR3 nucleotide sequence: TGTGCCAGTAGTCGGATAGCGGGGGGGGCAGATACGCAGTATTTT.

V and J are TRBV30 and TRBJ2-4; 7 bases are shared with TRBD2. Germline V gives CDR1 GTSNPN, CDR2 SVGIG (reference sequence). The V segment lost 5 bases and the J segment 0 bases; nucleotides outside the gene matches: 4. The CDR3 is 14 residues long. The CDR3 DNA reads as TGTGCCTGGGGGAGGGAACTAGCCAAAAACATTCAGTACTTC. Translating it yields CAWGRELAKNIQYF.

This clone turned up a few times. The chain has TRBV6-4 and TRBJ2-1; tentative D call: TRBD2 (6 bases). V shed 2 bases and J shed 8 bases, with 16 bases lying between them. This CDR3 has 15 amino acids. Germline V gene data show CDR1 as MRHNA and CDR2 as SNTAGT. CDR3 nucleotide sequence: TGTGCCAGCAGTGACACAATGGAGGGAGGCGATGAGCAGTTCTTC. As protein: CASSDTMEGGDEQFF.

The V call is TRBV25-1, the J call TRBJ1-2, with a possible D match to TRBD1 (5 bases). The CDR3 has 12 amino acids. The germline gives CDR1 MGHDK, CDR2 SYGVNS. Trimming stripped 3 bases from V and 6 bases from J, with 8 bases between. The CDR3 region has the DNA TGTGCCAGCAGTGAGGGACTAAATGGCTACACCTTC. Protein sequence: CASSEGLNGYTF.

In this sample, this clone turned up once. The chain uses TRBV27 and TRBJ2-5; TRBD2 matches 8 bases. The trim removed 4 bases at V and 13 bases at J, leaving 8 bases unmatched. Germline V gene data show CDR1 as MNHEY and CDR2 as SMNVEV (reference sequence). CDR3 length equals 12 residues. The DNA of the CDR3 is TGTGCCAGCAGTTCAGGGACTAGTGGTCCGTACTTC. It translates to CASSSGTSGPYF.

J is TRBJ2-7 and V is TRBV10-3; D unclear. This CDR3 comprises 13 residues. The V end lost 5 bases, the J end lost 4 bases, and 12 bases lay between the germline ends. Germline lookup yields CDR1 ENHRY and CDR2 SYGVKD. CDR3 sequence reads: CAISTRSDYEQYF. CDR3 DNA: TGTGCCATCAGTACCAGATCTGATTACGAGCAGTACTTC.

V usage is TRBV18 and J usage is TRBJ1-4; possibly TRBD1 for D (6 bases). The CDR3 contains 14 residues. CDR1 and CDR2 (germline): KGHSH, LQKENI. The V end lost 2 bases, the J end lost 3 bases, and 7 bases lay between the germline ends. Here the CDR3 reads CASSPRTANEKLFF. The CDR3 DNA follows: TGTGCCAGCTCACCAAGGACAGCTAATGAAAAACTGTTTTTT.

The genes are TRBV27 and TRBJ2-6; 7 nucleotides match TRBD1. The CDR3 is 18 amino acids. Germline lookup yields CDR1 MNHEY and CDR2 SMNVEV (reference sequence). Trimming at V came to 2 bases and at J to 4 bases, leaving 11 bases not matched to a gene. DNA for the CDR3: TGTGCCAGCAGTTTACCGGGACAGCGAAAGACAGGGGCCAACGTCCTGACTTTC. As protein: CASSLPGQRKTGANVLTF. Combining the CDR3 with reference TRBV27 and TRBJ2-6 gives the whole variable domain EAQVTQNPRYLITVTGKKLTVTCSQNMNHEYMSWYRQDPGLGLRQIYYSMNVEVTDKGDVPEGYKVSRKEKRNFPLILESPSPNQTSLYFCASSLPGQRKTGANVLTFGAGSRLTVL.

CDR3 in amino acids: CASMRQGYNQPQHF. In nucleotides, the CDR3 is TGTGCCAGTATGAGGCAGGGCTACAATCAGCCCCAGCATTTT. This chain joins TRBV19 and TRBJ1-5, with a possible D match to TRBD1 (5 bases). Trimming took 7 bases from V and 3 from J, leaving 13 bases between them. This CDR3 comprises 14 residues. Germline V gene sequence: CDR1 LNHDA, CDR2 SQIVND (reference sequence).

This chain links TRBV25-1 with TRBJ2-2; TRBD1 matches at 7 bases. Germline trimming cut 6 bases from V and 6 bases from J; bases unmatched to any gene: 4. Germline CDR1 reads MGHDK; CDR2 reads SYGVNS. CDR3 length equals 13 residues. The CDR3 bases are TGTGCCAGCAGCTCGCAGGGGGCCGGGGAGCTGTTTTTT. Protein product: CASSSQGAGELFF.

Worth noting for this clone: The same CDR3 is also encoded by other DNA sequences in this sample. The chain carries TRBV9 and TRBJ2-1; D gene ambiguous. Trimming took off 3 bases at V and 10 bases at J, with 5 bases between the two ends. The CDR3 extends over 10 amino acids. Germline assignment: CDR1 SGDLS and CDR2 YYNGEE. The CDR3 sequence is CASSGREQFF. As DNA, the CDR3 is TGTGCCAGCAGCGGCCGGGAGCAGTTCTTC.

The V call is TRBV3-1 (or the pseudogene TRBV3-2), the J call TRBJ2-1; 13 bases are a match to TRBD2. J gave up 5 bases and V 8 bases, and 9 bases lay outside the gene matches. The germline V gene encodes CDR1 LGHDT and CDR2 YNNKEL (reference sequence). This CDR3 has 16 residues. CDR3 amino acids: CASGTGTSGMNNEQFF. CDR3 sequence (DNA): TGTGCCAGCGGCACCGGGACTAGCGGGATGAACAATGAGCAGTTCTTC.

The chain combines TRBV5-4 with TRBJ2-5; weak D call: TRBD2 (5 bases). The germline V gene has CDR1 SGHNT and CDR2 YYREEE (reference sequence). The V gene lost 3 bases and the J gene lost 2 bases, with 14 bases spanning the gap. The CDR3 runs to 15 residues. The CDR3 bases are TGTGCCAGCAGCTCCGGGAAGGGTCTACAAGAGACCCAGTACTTC. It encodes CASSSGKGLQETQYF.

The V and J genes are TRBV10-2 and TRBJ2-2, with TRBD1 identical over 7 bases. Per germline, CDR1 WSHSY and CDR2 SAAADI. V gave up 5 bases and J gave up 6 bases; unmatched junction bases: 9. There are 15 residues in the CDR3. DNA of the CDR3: TGCGCCAGCAGTCATCTACAGGGGAGCGCCGGGGAGCTGTTTTTT. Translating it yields CASSHLQGSAGELFF.

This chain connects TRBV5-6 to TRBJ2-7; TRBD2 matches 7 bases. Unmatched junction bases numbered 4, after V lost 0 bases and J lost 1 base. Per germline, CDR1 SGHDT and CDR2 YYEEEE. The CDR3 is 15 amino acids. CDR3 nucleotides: TGTGCCAGCAGCTTGGGCGGGAGCCCATCCTACGAGCAGTACTTC. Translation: CASSLGGSPSYEQYF.

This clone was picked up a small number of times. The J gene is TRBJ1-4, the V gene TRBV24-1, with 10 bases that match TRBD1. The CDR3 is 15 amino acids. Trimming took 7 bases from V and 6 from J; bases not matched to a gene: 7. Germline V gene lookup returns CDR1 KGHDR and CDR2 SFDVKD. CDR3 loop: CATSQTGTGDEKLFF. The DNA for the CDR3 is TGTGCCACCAGCCAAACCGGGACAGGGGATGAAAAACTGTTTTTT.

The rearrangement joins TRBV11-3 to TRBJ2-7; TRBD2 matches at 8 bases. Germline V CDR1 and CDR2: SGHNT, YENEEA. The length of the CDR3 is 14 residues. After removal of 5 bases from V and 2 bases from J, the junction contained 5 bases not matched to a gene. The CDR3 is CASSRPGLAYEQYF. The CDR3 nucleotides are TGTGCCAGCAGCCGGCCGGGACTAGCCTACGAGCAGTACTTC.

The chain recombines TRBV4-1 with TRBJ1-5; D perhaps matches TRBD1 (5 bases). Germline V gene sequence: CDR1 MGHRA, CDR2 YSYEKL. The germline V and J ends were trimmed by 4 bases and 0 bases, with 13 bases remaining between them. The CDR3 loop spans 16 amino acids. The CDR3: CASSLGGTHSNQPQHF. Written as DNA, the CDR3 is TGCGCCAGCAGCCTAGGCGGGACCCATAGCAATCAGCCCCAGCATTTT.

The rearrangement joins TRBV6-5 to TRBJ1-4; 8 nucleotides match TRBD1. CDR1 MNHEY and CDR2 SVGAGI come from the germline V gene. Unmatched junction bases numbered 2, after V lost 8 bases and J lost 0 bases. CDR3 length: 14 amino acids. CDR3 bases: TGTGCCAGCCAGGGGGCAGCAACTAATGAAAAACTGTTTTTT. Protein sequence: CASQGAATNEKLFF.

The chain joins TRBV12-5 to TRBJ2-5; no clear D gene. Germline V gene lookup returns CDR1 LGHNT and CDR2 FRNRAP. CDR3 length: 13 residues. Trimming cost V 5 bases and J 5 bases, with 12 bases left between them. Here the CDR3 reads CASGRLLGETQYF. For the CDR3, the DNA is TGTGCTAGTGGTAGGCTTCTCGGGGAGACCCAGTACTTC.

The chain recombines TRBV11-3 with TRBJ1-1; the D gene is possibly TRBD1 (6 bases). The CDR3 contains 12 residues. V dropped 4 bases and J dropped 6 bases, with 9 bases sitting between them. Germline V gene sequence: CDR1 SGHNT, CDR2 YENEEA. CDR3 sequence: CASSSRTAEAFF. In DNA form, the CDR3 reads TGTGCCAGCAGCTCTAGGACAGCTGAAGCTTTCTTT.